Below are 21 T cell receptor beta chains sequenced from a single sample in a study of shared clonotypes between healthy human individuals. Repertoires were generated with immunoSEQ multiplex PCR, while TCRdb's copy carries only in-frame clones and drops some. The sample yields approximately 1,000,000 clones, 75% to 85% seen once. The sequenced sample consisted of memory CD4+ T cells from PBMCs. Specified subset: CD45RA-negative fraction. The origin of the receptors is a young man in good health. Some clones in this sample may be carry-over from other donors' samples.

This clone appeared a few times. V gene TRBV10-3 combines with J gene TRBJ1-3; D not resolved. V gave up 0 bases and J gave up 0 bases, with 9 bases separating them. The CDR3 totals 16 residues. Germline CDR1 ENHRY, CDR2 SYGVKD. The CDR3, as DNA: TGTGCCATCAGTGAGTCGTTAACAGCCTCTGGAAACACCATATATTTT. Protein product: CAISESLTASGNTIYF.

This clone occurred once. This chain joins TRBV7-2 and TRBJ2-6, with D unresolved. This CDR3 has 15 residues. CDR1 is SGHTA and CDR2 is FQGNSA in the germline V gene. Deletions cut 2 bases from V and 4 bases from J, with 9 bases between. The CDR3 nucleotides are TGTGCCAGCAGCTTAACGGCCTCCGGGGCCAACGTCCTGACTTTC. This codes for CASSLTASGANVLTF.

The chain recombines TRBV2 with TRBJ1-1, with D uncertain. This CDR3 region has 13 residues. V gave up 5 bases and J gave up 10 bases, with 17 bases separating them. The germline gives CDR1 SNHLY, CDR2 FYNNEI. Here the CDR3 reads CASSPFGGLGAFF. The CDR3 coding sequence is TGTGCCAGCAGTCCCTTCGGCGGACTGGGAGCTTTCTTT.

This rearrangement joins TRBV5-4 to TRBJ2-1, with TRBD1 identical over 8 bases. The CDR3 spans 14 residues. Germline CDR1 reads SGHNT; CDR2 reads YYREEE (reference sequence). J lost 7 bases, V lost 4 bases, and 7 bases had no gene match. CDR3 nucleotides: TGTGCCAGCAGCCGCCCGACAGGGGATAATGAGCAGTTCTTC. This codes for CASSRPTGDNEQFF.

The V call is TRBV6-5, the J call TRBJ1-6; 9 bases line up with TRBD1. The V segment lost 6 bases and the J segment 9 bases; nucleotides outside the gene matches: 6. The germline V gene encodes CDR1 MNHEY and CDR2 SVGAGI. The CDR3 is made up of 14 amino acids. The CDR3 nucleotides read TGTGCCAGCAGACTGACAGGGGGAGGTTCACCCCTCCACTTT. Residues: CASRLTGGGSPLHF.

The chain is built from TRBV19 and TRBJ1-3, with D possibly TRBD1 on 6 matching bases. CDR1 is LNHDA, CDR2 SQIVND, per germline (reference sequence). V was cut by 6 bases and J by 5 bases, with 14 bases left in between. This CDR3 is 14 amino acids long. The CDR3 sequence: CASSRDRPRNTIYF. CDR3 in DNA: TGTGCCAGTAGCCGAGACAGGCCAAGAAACACCATATATTTT.

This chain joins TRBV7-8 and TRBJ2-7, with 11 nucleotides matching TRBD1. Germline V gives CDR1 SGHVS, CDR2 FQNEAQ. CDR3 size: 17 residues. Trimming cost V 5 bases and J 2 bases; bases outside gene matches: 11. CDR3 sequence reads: CASSPIMLGQGAYEQYF. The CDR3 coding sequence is TGTGCCAGCAGCCCTATTATGTTGGGACAGGGGGCCTACGAGCAGTACTTC.

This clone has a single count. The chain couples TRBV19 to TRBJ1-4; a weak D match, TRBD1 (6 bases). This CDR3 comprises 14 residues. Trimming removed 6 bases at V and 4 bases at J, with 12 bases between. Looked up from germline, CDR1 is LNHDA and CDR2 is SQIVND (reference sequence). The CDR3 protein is CASRDSNFNEKLFF. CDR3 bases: TGTGCCAGTAGGGACAGCAACTTTAATGAAAAACTGTTTTTT.

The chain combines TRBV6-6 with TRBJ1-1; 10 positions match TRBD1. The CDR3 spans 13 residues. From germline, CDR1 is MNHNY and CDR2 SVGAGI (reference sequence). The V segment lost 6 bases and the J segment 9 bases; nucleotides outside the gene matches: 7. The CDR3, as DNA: TGTGCCAGCAGGCGACAGGGGGCGGATCAAGCTTTCTTT. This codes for CASRRQGADQAFF.

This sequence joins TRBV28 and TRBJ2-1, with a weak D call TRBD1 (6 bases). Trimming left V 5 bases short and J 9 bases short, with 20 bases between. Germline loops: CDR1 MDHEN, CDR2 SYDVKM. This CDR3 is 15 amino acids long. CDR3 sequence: CASSKEPGAGGEQFF. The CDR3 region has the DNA TGTGCCAGCAGTAAGGAACCAGGGGCTGGGGGTGAGCAGTTCTTC. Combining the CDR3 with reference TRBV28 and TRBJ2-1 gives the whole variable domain DVKVTQSSRYLVKRTGEKVFLECVQDMDHENMFWYRQDPGLGLRLIYFSYDVKMKEKGDIPEGYSVSREKKERFSLILESASTNQTSMYLCASSKEPGAGGEQFFGPGTRLTVL.

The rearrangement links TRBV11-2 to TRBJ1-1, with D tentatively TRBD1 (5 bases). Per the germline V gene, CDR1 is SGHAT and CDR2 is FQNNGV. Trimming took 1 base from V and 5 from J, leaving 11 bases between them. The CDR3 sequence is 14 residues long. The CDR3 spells CASSLVGGVTEAFF. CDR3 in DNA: TGTGCCAGCAGCTTAGTTGGGGGTGTGACTGAAGCTTTCTTT.

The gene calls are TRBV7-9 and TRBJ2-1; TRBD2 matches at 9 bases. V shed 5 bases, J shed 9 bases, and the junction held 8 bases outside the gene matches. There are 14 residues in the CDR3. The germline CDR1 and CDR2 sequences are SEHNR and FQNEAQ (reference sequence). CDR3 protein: CASSPGLAGSEQFF. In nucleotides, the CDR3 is TGTGCCAGCAGCCCGGGACTAGCTGGGAGTGAGCAGTTCTTC.

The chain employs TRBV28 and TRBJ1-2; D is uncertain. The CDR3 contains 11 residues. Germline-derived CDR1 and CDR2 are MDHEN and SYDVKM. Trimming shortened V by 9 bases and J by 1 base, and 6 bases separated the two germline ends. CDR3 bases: TGTGCCAGTCACAATAACTATGGCTACACCTTC. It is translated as CASHNNYGYTF.

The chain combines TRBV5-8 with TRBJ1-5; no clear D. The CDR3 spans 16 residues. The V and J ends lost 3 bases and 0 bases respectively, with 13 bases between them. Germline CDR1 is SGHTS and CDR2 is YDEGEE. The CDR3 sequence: CASSSQTVDSNQPQHF. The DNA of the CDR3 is TGTGCCAGCAGCTCTCAGACCGTAGATAGCAATCAGCCCCAGCATTTT. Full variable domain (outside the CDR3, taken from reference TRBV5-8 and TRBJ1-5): EAGVTQSPTHLIKTRGQQATLRCSPISGHTSVYWYQQALGLGLQFLLWYDEGEERNRGNFPPRFSGRQFPNYSSELNVNALELEDSALYLCASSSQTVDSNQPQHFGDGTRLSIL.

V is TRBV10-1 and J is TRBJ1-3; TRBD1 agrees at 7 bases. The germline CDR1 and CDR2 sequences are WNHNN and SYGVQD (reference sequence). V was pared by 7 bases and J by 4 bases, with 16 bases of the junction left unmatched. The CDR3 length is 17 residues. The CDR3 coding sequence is TGCGCCAGCATTTGTCCCCGGGTCGGGACAGCGGGAAACACCATATATTTT. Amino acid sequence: CASICPRVGTAGNTIYF.

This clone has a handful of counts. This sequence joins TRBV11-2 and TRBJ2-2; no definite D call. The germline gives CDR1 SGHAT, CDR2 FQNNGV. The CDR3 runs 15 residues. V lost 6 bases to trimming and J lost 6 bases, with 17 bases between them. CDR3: CASRRWGLAAGELFF. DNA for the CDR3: TGTGCCAGCAGGCGTTGGGGTCTGGCGGCCGGGGAGCTGTTTTTT.

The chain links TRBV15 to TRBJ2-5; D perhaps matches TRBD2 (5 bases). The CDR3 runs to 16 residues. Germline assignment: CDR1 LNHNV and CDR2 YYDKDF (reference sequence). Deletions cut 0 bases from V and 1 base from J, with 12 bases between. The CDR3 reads CATSRDLVGLQETQYF. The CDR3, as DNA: TGTGCCACCAGCAGAGATCTGGTAGGACTCCAAGAGACCCAGTACTTC.

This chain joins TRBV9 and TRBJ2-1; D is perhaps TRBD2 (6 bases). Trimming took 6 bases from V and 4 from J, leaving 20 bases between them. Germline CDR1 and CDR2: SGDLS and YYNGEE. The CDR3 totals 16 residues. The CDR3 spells CASTRTGGADYNEQFF. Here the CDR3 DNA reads TGTGCCAGCACCCGTACGGGCGGGGCCGATTACAATGAGCAGTTCTTC.

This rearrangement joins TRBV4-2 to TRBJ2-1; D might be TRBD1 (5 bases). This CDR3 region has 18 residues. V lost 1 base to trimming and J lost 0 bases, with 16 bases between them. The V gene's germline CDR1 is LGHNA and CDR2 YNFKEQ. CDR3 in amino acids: CASSQAVGIDSSYNEQFF. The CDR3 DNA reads TGTGCCAGCAGCCAAGCTGTGGGAATCGACAGCTCCTACAATGAGCAGTTCTTC.

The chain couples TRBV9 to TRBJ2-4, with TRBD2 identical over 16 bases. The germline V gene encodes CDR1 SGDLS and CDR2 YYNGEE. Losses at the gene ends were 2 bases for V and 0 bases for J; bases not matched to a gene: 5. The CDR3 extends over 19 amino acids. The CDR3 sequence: CASSVGGLAGGPAKNIQYF. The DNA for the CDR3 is TGTGCCAGCAGCGTGGGGGGACTAGCGGGAGGGCCAGCCAAAAACATTCAGTACTTC.

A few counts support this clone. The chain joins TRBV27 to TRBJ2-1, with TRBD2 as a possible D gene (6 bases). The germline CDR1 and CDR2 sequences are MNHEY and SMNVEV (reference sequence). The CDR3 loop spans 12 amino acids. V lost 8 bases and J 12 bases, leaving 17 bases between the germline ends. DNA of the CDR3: TGTGCCAGCCATAGGCCCGGGACTCCGCAGTTCTTC. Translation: CASHRPGTPQFF.